These T cell receptor beta chains were read from a single sample in a study of blood T cell repertoires in COVID-19. Using immunoSEQ multiplex PCR, the repertoire was profiled, and TCRdb retains in-frame clones only, with some absent. The data show some 140,000 clones, 83% seen once. The sequencing input was peripheral blood. These receptor sequences come from a woman in her sixties or seventies with COVID-19, enrolled during active disease. Each CDR3 is given with its conserved first and last residue. The D gene is left open where the match is weak. Rows give clone size only sometimes, using once, few, many, or a class for an expanded clone.

clone_size: NA
d_call: TRBD1
j_call: TRBJ1-5
v_call: TRBV18
cdr3_aa: CASSPPGQSLGNQPQHF

clone_size: few
d_call: NA
j_call: TRBJ1-2
v_call: TRBV20-1
cdr3_aa: CSSFNYGYTF

clone_size: few
d_call: NA
j_call: TRBJ2-2
v_call: TRBV18
cdr3_aa: CASSPRGINTGELFF

clone_size: NA
d_call: NA
j_call: TRBJ2-7
v_call: TRBV5-1
cdr3_aa: CASSQSFGWSDEQYF

clone_size: NA
d_call: TRBD1
j_call: TRBJ1-1
v_call: TRBV9
cdr3_aa: CASSVALTGTVNTEAFF

clone_size: NA
d_call: NA
j_call: TRBJ1-3
v_call: TRBV5-1
cdr3_aa: CASSLGHVSGNTIYF

clone_size: NA
d_call: TRBD1
j_call: TRBJ1-4
v_call: TRBV5-4
cdr3_aa: CASSSNPQGAPNEKLFF

clone_size: once
d_call: NA
j_call: TRBJ2-5
v_call: TRBV6-2/TRBV6-3
cdr3_aa: CASSPDNQETQYF

clone_size: NA
d_call: NA
j_call: TRBJ2-3
v_call: TRBV5-4
cdr3_aa: CASSLSLTDTQYF

clone_size: NA
d_call: NA
j_call: TRBJ2-3
v_call: TRBV6-5
cdr3_aa: CASTSTASTDTQYF

clone_size: NA
d_call: TRBD1
j_call: TRBJ1-1
v_call: TRBV30
cdr3_aa: CAGGTGTLNTEAFF

clone_size: NA
d_call: TRBD1
j_call: TRBJ2-4
v_call: TRBV5-6
cdr3_aa: CASSGDREAKNIQYF

clone_size: NA
d_call: NA
j_call: TRBJ2-6
v_call: TRBV5-6
cdr3_aa: CASNNLGMMRGTGANVLTF

clone_size: NA
d_call: TRBD2
j_call: TRBJ2-7
v_call: TRBV7-6
cdr3_aa: CASSPGTSGSYEQYF

clone_size: NA
d_call: TRBD1
j_call: TRBJ1-1
v_call: TRBV6-2/TRBV6-3
cdr3_aa: CASSRGLGAEAFF

clone_size: NA
d_call: NA
j_call: TRBJ1-1
v_call: TRBV6-5
cdr3_aa: CASSYSGSEAFF

clone_size: NA
d_call: TRBD1
j_call: TRBJ1-2
v_call: TRBV18
cdr3_aa: CASSQRTGTGDGYTF

clone_size: NA
d_call: NA
j_call: TRBJ1-3
v_call: TRBV11-2
cdr3_aa: CASRAGAFSGNTIYF

clone_size: few
d_call: NA
j_call: TRBJ1-5
v_call: TRBV6-1
cdr3_aa: CASSEVLGNEGSNQPQHF

clone_size: NA
d_call: NA
j_call: TRBJ1-3
v_call: TRBV3-1/TRBV3-2
cdr3_aa: CASTLDSSGNTIYF

clone_size: NA
d_call: NA
j_call: TRBJ1-2
v_call: TRBV6-5
cdr3_aa: CASSYSQGGYTF

clone_size: NA
d_call: TRBD2
j_call: TRBJ2-5
v_call: TRBV5-1
cdr3_aa: CASSPSGHTTETQYF

clone_size: NA
d_call: NA
j_call: TRBJ2-6
v_call: TRBV11-2
cdr3_aa: CASSPLGGANVLTF

clone_size: NA
d_call: NA
j_call: TRBJ1-1
v_call: TRBV3-1/TRBV3-2
cdr3_aa: CASSARTSNVIAFF

clone_size: NA
d_call: NA
j_call: TRBJ1-2
v_call: TRBV5-1
cdr3_aa: CASNRSPGNYGYTF

clone_size: NA
d_call: TRBD1
j_call: TRBJ1-2
v_call: TRBV7-9
cdr3_aa: CASSSQGVDYGYTF

clone_size: NA
d_call: TRBD1
j_call: TRBJ2-1
v_call: TRBV5-1
cdr3_aa: CASRDRVSYNEQFF

clone_size: NA
d_call: NA
j_call: TRBJ1-4
v_call: TRBV2
cdr3_aa: CASSEAPGWGEKLFF

clone_size: NA
d_call: NA
j_call: TRBJ1-2
v_call: TRBV5-4
cdr3_aa: CASSLRDTSYGYTF